Here is one T cell receptor (beta chain) with its context. What it binds is unknown. This specimen belongs to a study of T cell responses to AZD1222 COVID-19 vaccine. Study-wide background: Some second doses came at about 4 weeks and others at about 12 weeks; these were pooled. Findings and limits, study-wide: Spike-specific TCR breadth and depth grew following two AZD1222 doses. Researchers took repertoire samples only after the peak T cell response had come. The donors showed a predominance of white British ancestry and of females, with possible underestimation of clonal diversity.

Clones were read by immunoSEQ multiplex PCR, and TCRdb kept only the in-frame ones, dropping some. Altogether 94,000 or so clones are present, roughly 87% being singletons, with the ten largest covering 1.5% to 2%. The clonotype was recovered from an adult in good health. Sequencing used peripheral blood, obtained on day 0 of AZD1222 vaccination.

The DNA of the CDR3 is TGTGCCAGCAGCTTAATCGGGCAGAACACCGGGGAGCTGTTTTTT. It yields the protein CASSLIGQNTGELFF. The chain is built from TRBV7-8 and TRBJ2-2; D gene ambiguous. CDR3 length: 15 residues. The V gene lost 2 bases and the J gene lost 1 base, with 8 bases spanning the gap. Germline V gene lookup returns CDR1 SGHVS and CDR2 FQNEAQ.